The entry below describes one T cell receptor (beta chain). What antigen it recognizes has not been identified. Base qualities are not recorded, but no much larger clone differs from it by a single base. This specimen's time point label, interpreted: 2014-2015 season, pre-vaccination. Adults were given seasonal inactivated influenza vaccine (Fluvarix), and sorted blood CD4 subsets were followed by TCRB sequencing before and after vaccination. To be eligible, subjects had to be community-dwelling and could not have received an influenza vaccine during the previous 6 months. Exclusions included influenza vaccine contraindications, substance abuse, HIV/AIDS, active malignancy, immunomodulatory medication and active illness such as respiratory infection. At each time point, about 40 to 110 mL of blood was collected. PBMC were isolated using Ficoll-Paque PLUS or SepMate separation. As a comparison non-Tfh subset, CXCR5- memory CD4 T cells were sorted. Before DNA was extracted, the cell subsets were sorted from PBMC using a BD FACS Aria.

The record originates from a study of follicular helper T cells after annual influenza vaccination (dated by TCRdb to between 2016 and 2019). Some background on the complete study: Blood was drawn on days 0, 7 and 28 after each seasonal influenza vaccination. The 2013-2014 samples were cryopreserved, while the 2015 samples were processed right after collection. To study recall of cTfh clones, some subjects were followed through successive annual vaccinations in the 2013-2014, 2014-2015 and 2015-2016 seasons. One week after vaccination, a second recruited cohort of 12 subjects (Table S1) displayed a similar ICOS+CD38+ cTfh response. Multi-year samples were available for six subjects, with four spanning two vaccination seasons and two spanning three seasons.

Libraries came from the immunoSEQ multiplex PCR assay. Adaptive Biotechnologies carried out TCRB amplification, library preparation, sequencing and preliminary bioinformatics at Survey level resolution. From the authors' description of their analysis: In R, clonality was calculated as 1 minus the normalized Shannon entropy, and the Gini index was computed using the R package ineq. To get the overlap score, the summed counts of shared sequences were divided by the total counts of all sequences in both of the compared samples. Shared-clonotype significance used Fisher's exact test assuming a theoretical repertoire of 10^7 TCRB sequences. TCRdb re-hosts the immuneACCESS table, in-frame sequences only. Its copies lack some clones; in the studies checked, an unresolved V gene accounts for under half of them, and the cause for the rest is not known. That table gives V, J and clone size, and the DNA gave D and trimming. The sample table shows about 15,000 clones, and approximately 78% are seen once. The top ten clonotypes cover 0.45% to 0.5% of the sample.

What the work shows at the level of the full study, not this receptor alone: In evaluating whether influenza clones were enriched, the possibility that the far larger non-cTfh compartments were undersampled could not be ruled out. ICOS+CD38+ cTfh clonality correlated with the frequency of that population, and its change correlated with the change in circulating plasmablast frequency. Successive annual vaccinations recalled a recurrent oligoclonal ICOS+CD38+ cTfh response that contained tetramer and AIM influenza-specific clonotypes. Day 7 ICOS+CD38+ clones were most often found later in ICOS-CD38- cTfh, suggesting that subset may serve as a memory reservoir. Productive TCRB sequences were recovered from only 10-20% of analyzed cells, so rare clonotypes could not be sampled.

This sequence originates from an adult who received the influenza vaccine. The sequencing here drew on CXCR5- memory CD4+ T cells sorted from blood, taken on the day of influenza vaccination. Per the publication, the cell subset or site label means: CXCR5- memory CD4 T cells.

CDR3 reads: CASSQLTGSIQYF. The sequenced DNA: TGCGCCAGCAGCCAACTGACAGGGTCCATTCAGTACTTC. The chain uses TRBV4-3 and TRBJ2-4; 7 bases in the middle match TRBD1. From the germline V gene, CDR1 is LGHNA and CDR2 is YSLEER. The CDR3 holds 13 amino acids from the cysteine to the phenylalanine. Left in the record is the CDR3 DNA by itself, 39 bases read in frame from the first base. V is trimmed back by 2 bases and J by 9 bases, and the junction contains 4 bases that no gene match accounts for.